A single sample is the source of the 22 T cell receptor beta chains below, sequenced in a study of T cells in Graves' hyperthyroidism and ophthalmopathy. Amplification of TCR beta CDR3 regions was performed using RNA transcripts as template. Using the HTBI primer set, a first-round RT-PCR was run on the TCR CDR3. Each CDR3 protein gets one entry after TCRdb re-called the multiplex PCR reads with MiXCR. This sample has about 350,000 distinct CDR3 sequences, with approximately 13% found just once. Sequencing was performed on blood. All receptors derive from a young woman with Graves' hyperthyroidism.

V usage is TRBV20-1 and J usage is TRBJ2-7; no definite D call. This CDR3 is 12 amino acids long. Germline CDR1 and CDR2: DFQATT and SNEGSKA (reference sequence). Trimming took 5 bases from V and 6 from J, leaving 14 bases between them. The CDR3 is CSAQAPAAEQYF. In nucleotides, the CDR3 is TGCAGTGCTCAGGCCCCGGCCGCCGAGCAGTACTTC.

J is TRBJ1-1 and V is TRBV7-3; no definite D call. This CDR3 region has 15 residues. Germline V gene lookup returns CDR1 SGHTA and CDR2 FQGTGA. V was trimmed by 1 base and J by 1 base, leaving 10 bases between them. The CDR3 DNA reads as TGTGCCAGCAGCTTAAAGGGCCAGCAGAACACTGAAGCTTTCTTT. Protein: CASSLKGQQNTEAFF.

This clonotype was seen ten or more times. The chain joins TRBV29-1 to TRBJ2-5; 10 bases fit TRBD2. The CDR3 contains 13 residues. The V segment lost 3 bases and the J segment 4 bases; nucleotides outside the gene matches: 2. Germline V CDR1 and CDR2: SQVTM, ANQGSEA. The CDR3 loop is CSVEGLARETQYF. In DNA, the CDR3 is TGCAGCGTTGAGGGACTAGCGAGAGAGACCCAGTACTTC. The entire variable domain, with the rest obtained from reference TRBV29-1 and TRBJ2-5, is as follows: SAVISQKPSRDICQRGTSLTIQCQVDSQVTMMFWYRQQPGQSLTLIATANQGSEATYESGFVIDKFPISRPNLTFSTLTVSNMSPEDSSIYLCSVEGLARETQYFGPGTRLLVL.

This clonotype has ten or more counts. V is TRBV6-2 or TRBV6-3 and J is TRBJ2-1, with 11 bases that match TRBD2. This CDR3 spans 15 amino acids. Germline V gene lookup returns CDR1 MNHEY and CDR2 SVGEGT. J was trimmed by 6 bases and V by 6 bases; bases with no gene match: 7. The CDR3 reads CASRALAGDINEQFF. DNA of the CDR3: TGTGCCAGCAGGGCACTAGCGGGAGATATCAATGAGCAGTTCTTC.

The rearrangement uses TRBV9 and TRBJ2-7; D gene ambiguous. In germline, CDR1 is SGDLS, CDR2 YYNGEE. V lost 3 bases and J 6 bases, leaving 13 bases between the germline ends. The CDR3 has 13 residues. The CDR3 region is CASSAVGNGEQYF. For the CDR3, the DNA is TGTGCCAGCAGCGCTGTAGGGAACGGCGAGCAGTACTTC.

About this clonotype: This may stem from a read error, because a much larger clone lies one nucleotide away. The CDR3 end shows no conserved phenylalanine or tryptophan, and so a read error is likely. This rearrangement joins TRBV28 to TRBJ2-5; weak D call: TRBD2 (5 bases). V dropped 2 bases and J dropped 3 bases, with 10 bases sitting between them. CDR1 and CDR2 from the germline V gene are MDHEN and SYDVKM. The CDR3 length is 14 residues. CDR3 amino acids: CASSLIGREETQYL. CDR3 nucleotides: TGTGCCAGCAGTTTAATAGGGCGGGAAGAGACCCAGTACCTC.

This clonotype appeared many times. The chain combines TRBV7-2 with TRBJ1-6; 9 nucleotides match TRBD1. The trim removed 6 bases at V and 9 bases at J, leaving 9 bases unmatched. The CDR3 covers 15 residues. Germline CDR1 and CDR2: SGHTA and FQGNSA. The CDR3 sequence: CASRPPGQGSSPLHF. The CDR3 region has the DNA TGTGCCAGCAGGCCTCCGGGACAGGGTAGTTCACCCCTCCACTTT.

At least ten counts were recorded for this clonotype. The chain combines TRBV20-1 with TRBJ1-4; no clear D. The CDR3 is made up of 15 amino acids. Trimming stripped 3 bases from V and 0 bases from J, with 11 bases between. The V gene's germline CDR1 is DFQATT and CDR2 SNEGSKA (reference sequence). The CDR3 reads CSASSNRATNEKLFF. Here the CDR3 DNA reads TGCAGTGCTAGCTCCAATCGGGCAACTAATGAAAAACTGTTTTTT.

As to this clonotype: The junction shows a germline mismatch at one end, possibly a read error. This chain links TRBV9 with TRBJ2-3, with D unclear. Looked up from germline, CDR1 is SGDLS and CDR2 is YYNGEE. The CDR3 extends over 14 amino acids. The CDR3 coding sequence is TGTGCCGGCAGCGTAAGATCTAGCACAGATACGCAGTATTTT. Translation: CAGSVRSSTDTQYF.

V is TRBV29-1 and J is TRBJ2-2; 8 bases map to TRBD2. The V gene end was trimmed by 3 bases and the J gene end by 4 bases; junction bases not matched to a gene: 1. Germline V gene sequence: CDR1 SQVTM, CDR2 ANQGSEA. There are 13 residues in the CDR3. The DNA of the CDR3 is TGCAGCGTTGATCGGGGGGGCACCGGGGAGCTGTTTTTT. Translating gives CSVDRGGTGELFF.

There are many counts of this clonotype. The chain couples TRBV20-1 to TRBJ2-3; 8 bases agree with TRBD2. Per the germline V gene, CDR1 is DFQATT and CDR2 is SNEGSKA (reference sequence). The CDR3 sequence is 15 residues long. V was pared by 5 bases and J by 1 base, with 8 bases of the junction left unmatched. The CDR3 DNA follows: TGCAGTGCTTATAGCGGGAACGAGGGCACAGATACGCAGTATTTT. Amino acids: CSAYSGNEGTDTQYF.

This clonotype turned up a few times. The chain carries TRBV25-1 and TRBJ2-3; D possibly corresponds to TRBD1 (6 bases). Trimming took off 5 bases at V and 2 bases at J, with 11 bases between the two ends. Germline CDR1 MGHDK, CDR2 SYGVNS. The CDR3 is 14 amino acids. The CDR3 loop is CASSSSGATDTQYF. The CDR3 coding sequence is TGTGCCAGCAGTAGTTCAGGGGCCACAGATACGCAGTATTTT.

Only a few counts were recorded for this clonotype. This could be a read error, since a much larger clone is one nucleotide away. The J gene is TRBJ2-1, the V gene TRBV2; a possible D gene is TRBD1 (6 bases). The germline V gene encodes CDR1 SNHLY and CDR2 FYNNEI. Trimming cost V 6 bases and J 0 bases, with 15 bases left between them. This CDR3 comprises 16 residues. CDR3: CASRNGLTGSYNEQFF. The CDR3 nucleotides read TGTGCCAGCAGAAACGGGCTGACAGGCTCCTACAATGAGCAGTTCTTC. The full variable domain, in which reference TRBV2 and TRBJ2-1 provide the parts outside the CDR3, is EPEVTQTPSHQVTQMGQEVILRCVPISNHLYFYWYRQILGQKVEFLVSFYNNEISEKSEIFDDQFSVERPDGSNFTLKIRSTKLEDSAMYFCASRNGLTGSYNEQFFGPGTRLTVL.

The V gene is TRBV18, the J gene TRBJ2-1, with TRBD1 matching over 9 bases. Germline assignment: CDR1 KGHSH and CDR2 LQKENI. J gave up 6 bases and V 0 bases, and 6 bases lay outside the gene matches. This CDR3 comprises 16 residues. The CDR3 protein is CASSPPWDRVVNEQFF. The CDR3 DNA reads TGTGCCAGCTCACCACCGTGGGACAGGGTAGTCAATGAGCAGTTCTTC.

This clonotype came up a few times. This rearrangement joins TRBV29-1 to TRBJ2-1; tentatively, D is TRBD2 (6 bases). V dropped 6 bases and J dropped 10 bases, with 22 bases sitting between them. Germline V lookup: CDR1 SQVTM, CDR2 ANQGSEA. The CDR3 extends over 14 amino acids. The CDR3 loop is CSVVKRGGNEEQFF. The CDR3 region has the DNA TGCAGCGTAGTGAAAAGGGGCGGGAATGAGGAGCAGTTCTTC.

The chain is built from TRBV20-1 and TRBJ2-3, with D possibly matching TRBD2 (5 bases). Germline V gene lookup returns CDR1 DFQATT and CDR2 SNEGSKA (reference sequence). Trimming stripped 3 bases from V and 3 bases from J, with 10 bases between. The CDR3 extends over 13 amino acids. The CDR3 DNA reads as TGCAGTGCTAGCGGGGTTGATACAGATACGCAGTATTTT. This sequence encodes CSASGVDTDTQYF.

V and J are TRBV5-1 and TRBJ2-2; D possibly corresponds to TRBD1 (6 bases). Between the trimmed V and J ends, which lost 6 bases and 0 bases, there was a span of 12 bases. Germline CDR1 is SGHRS and CDR2 is YFSETQ. The CDR3 consists of 15 residues. DNA for the CDR3: TGCGCCAGCATACCCGGGACACCGAACACCGGGGAGCTGTTTTTT. Translated, it gives CASIPGTPNTGELFF.

This clonotype was counted at least ten times. This chain joins TRBV28 and TRBJ2-7, with 11 bases fitting TRBD1. The CDR3 length is 16 residues. V was clipped by 8 bases and J by 1 base; unmatched bases: 10. Germline values: CDR1 MDHEN, CDR2 SYDVKM. The CDR3 bases are TGTGCCAGCGGACCCTTCCGGGACAGGGGGTCCTACGAGCAGTACTTC. Encoded protein: CASGPFRDRGSYEQYF. Full variable domain (rest looked up from reference TRBV28 and TRBJ2-7): DVKVTQSSRYLVKRTGEKVFLECVQDMDHENMFWYRQDPGLGLRLIYFSYDVKMKEKGDIPEGYSVSREKKERFSLILESASTNQTSMYLCASGPFRDRGSYEQYFGPGTRLTVT.

In its sample, this clonotype was seen many times. This rearrangement joins TRBV28 to TRBJ1-5, with 12 nucleotides matching TRBD1. This CDR3 has 17 amino acids. Looked up from germline, CDR1 is MDHEN and CDR2 is SYDVKM. J lost 9 bases, V lost 3 bases, and 12 bases had no gene match. The CDR3 DNA reads TGTGCCAGCAGTTTGGTTGGGGACAGGGGGCGATATCCGCCCCAGCATTTT. It yields the protein CASSLVGDRGRYPPQHF.

The chain uses TRBV27 and TRBJ1-1; a possible D gene is TRBD1 (5 bases). The V end lost 6 bases, the J end lost 12 bases, and 11 bases lay between the germline ends. Germline lookup yields CDR1 MNHEY and CDR2 SMNVEV (reference sequence). CDR3 length: 10 residues. The CDR3: CASRSGETFF. DNA for the CDR3: TGTGCCAGCAGATCGGGGGAAACTTTCTTT.

This clonotype was counted between two and nine times. This chain connects TRBV3-1 to TRBJ2-1; 7 nucleotides align to TRBD1. CDR1 and CDR2 (germline): LGHDT, YNNKEL (reference sequence). J lost 2 bases, V lost 3 bases, and 4 bases had no gene match. The CDR3 has 15 amino acids. CDR3 amino acids: CASSQRQGAYNEQFF. The CDR3 DNA sequence: TGTGCCAGCAGCCAGAGACAGGGCGCCTACAATGAGCAGTTCTTC.

This clonotype has only a few counts. This sequence joins TRBV7-8 and TRBJ2-1, with TRBD2 matching 8 bases. V was clipped by 5 bases and J by 6 bases; unmatched bases: 9. Looked up from germline, CDR1 is SGHVS and CDR2 is FQNEAQ. The CDR3 is 15 residues long. The CDR3 loop reads CASSPTGTRSNEQFF. The DNA of the CDR3 is TGTGCCAGCAGCCCGACCGGGACTAGAAGCAATGAGCAGTTCTTC.